These 20 T cell receptor beta chains were all obtained from the same sample, sequenced in a study of cytomegalovirus exposure and HLA in healthy donors. The study ran its PCR with 60 Vbeta and 13 Jbeta primers. Generated by immunoSEQ multiplex PCR, the TCRdb table keeps only in-frame clones and is missing some. The profile shows about 260,000 clones, about 83% of them singletons. Sequenced: PBMCs. These receptors all stem from a woman aged 40 to 50 in good health and CMV-seropositive.

The V call is TRBV6-6, the J call TRBJ1-5; the D is unclear. V lost 4 bases and J 3 bases, leaving 7 bases between the germline ends. The CDR3 sequence is 13 residues long. The germline V gene encodes CDR1 MNHNY and CDR2 SVGAGI (reference sequence). CDR3 nucleotide sequence: TGTGCCAGCAGTTCAGGCAACAATCAGCCCCAGCATTTT. This translates into CASSSGNNQPQHF.

The V gene is TRBV11-1, the J gene TRBJ2-3; 14 bases match TRBD2. This CDR3 spans 17 amino acids. The V gene's germline CDR1 is SGHAT and CDR2 FQDESV (reference sequence). Trimming took 5 bases from V and 4 from J; bases not matched to a gene: 8. Here the CDR3 reads CASSAGTSGSWADTQYF. The CDR3 region has the DNA TGTGCCAGCAGCGCCGGGACTAGCGGGAGTTGGGCAGATACGCAGTATTTT.

The J gene is TRBJ1-4, the V gene TRBV27, with 10 bases fitting TRBD1. V lost 2 bases and J lost 7; bases outside the gene matches: 13. The V gene's germline CDR1 is MNHEY and CDR2 SMNVEV (reference sequence). This CDR3 region has 18 residues. For the CDR3, the DNA is TGTGCCAGCAGTTTAAAGCCGGGACAGGGGACGTTTGGTGAAAAACTGTTTTTT. This sequence encodes CASSLKPGQGTFGEKLFF.

This chain uses TRBV27 with TRBJ2-1; 13 nucleotides align to TRBD2. V was pared by 3 bases and J by 4 bases, with 3 bases of the junction left unmatched. Germline assignment: CDR1 MNHEY and CDR2 SMNVEV (reference sequence). CDR3 length: 16 residues. CDR3 residues: CASSFGLAGDYNEQFF. Here the CDR3 DNA reads TGTGCCAGCAGTTTCGGACTAGCGGGAGATTACAATGAGCAGTTCTTC.

The chain joins TRBV2 to TRBJ1-5, with D unresolved. The CDR3 contains 15 residues. Per the germline V gene, CDR1 is SNHLY and CDR2 is FYNNEI. Trimming took 2 bases from V and 4 from J, leaving 12 bases between them. The CDR3 protein is CASSEIRGPNQPQHF. Here the CDR3 DNA reads TGTGCCAGCAGTGAAATTCGCGGGCCAAATCAGCCCCAGCATTTT.

The rearrangement links TRBV7-2 to TRBJ2-7, with D unresolved. CDR1 SGHTA and CDR2 FQGNSA come from the germline V gene. The CDR3 is 16 residues long. Trimming pared 1 base from V and 0 bases from J, leaving 13 bases between. This CDR3 reads CASSLVLGGGSYEQYF. The CDR3 coding sequence is TGTGCCAGCAGCTTAGTATTAGGCGGTGGCTCCTACGAGCAGTACTTC.

This clone came up a few times. The V call is TRBV28, the J call TRBJ1-5; D unresolved. Per germline, CDR1 MDHEN and CDR2 SYDVKM. V lost 3 bases and J 7 bases, leaving 10 bases between the germline ends. This CDR3 comprises 13 residues. CDR3: CASSFSALQPQHF. In nucleotides, the CDR3 is TGTGCCAGCAGTTTCAGTGCCTTGCAGCCCCAGCATTTT. The variable domain in full, with the rest retrieved from reference TRBV28 and TRBJ1-5, is DVKVTQSSRYLVKRTGEKVFLECVQDMDHENMFWYRQDPGLGLRLIYFSYDVKMKEKGDIPEGYSVSREKKERFSLILESASTNQTSMYLCASSFSALQPQHFGDGTRLSIL.

Only a few counts were recorded for this clone. The rearrangement joins TRBV6-4 to TRBJ2-1; 10 bases match TRBD2. The germline V gene encodes CDR1 MRHNA and CDR2 SNTAGT. The CDR3 spans 15 residues. V lost 0 bases and J lost 5; bases outside the gene matches: 1. The CDR3 bases are TGTGCCAGCAGTGACTCACTAGCGGGACACAATGAGCAGTTCTTC. It translates to CASSDSLAGHNEQFF.

The count of this clone is one. The chain employs TRBV27 and TRBJ2-7, with 8 bases fitting TRBD1. The CDR3 spans 13 residues. The trim removed 6 bases at V and 6 bases at J, leaving 7 bases unmatched. CDR1 is MNHEY and CDR2 is SMNVEV in the germline V gene (reference sequence). DNA of the CDR3: TGTGCCAGCAGACTCGGACAGGGCTCCGAGCAGTACTTC. Its protein product is CASRLGQGSEQYF.

This clone was seen a handful of times. V and J are TRBV29-1 and TRBJ1-1; 7 nucleotides agree with TRBD1. V shed 8 bases and J 0 bases; nucleotides not matched to a gene: 6. There are 13 residues in the CDR3. CDR1 and CDR2 (germline): SQVTM, ANQGSEA. Here the CDR3 DNA reads TGCAGCTTACAGACAGGGCTGAACACTGAAGCTTTCTTT. Translated: CSLQTGLNTEAFF.

The chain is built from TRBV27 and TRBJ1-4; 8 bases map to TRBD1. The CDR3 has 16 residues. Germline CDR1 MNHEY, CDR2 SMNVEV (reference sequence). V lost 5 bases, J lost 7 bases, and 12 bases stayed unmatched. Here the CDR3 DNA reads TGTGCCAGCAGTCCTATCCCCGGACAGGGTGGTGAAAAACTGTTTTTT. Its translation is CASSPIPGQGGEKLFF. The whole variable domain, remainder taken from reference TRBV27 and TRBJ1-4, is EAQVTQNPRYLITVTGKKLTVTCSQNMNHEYMSWYRQDPGLGLRQIYYSMNVEVTDKGDVPEGYKVSRKEKRNFPLILESPSPNQTSLYFCASSPIPGQGGEKLFFGSGTQLSVL.

Regarding this clone: Mismatch with germline at one junction end may stem from a read error. This chain links TRBV7-9 with TRBJ1-1; perhaps TRBD1 as D (6 bases). Germline V gene lookup returns CDR1 SEHNR and CDR2 FQNEAQ (reference sequence). This CDR3 comprises 14 residues. The CDR3 region is CSSSTDRLNTEAFF. The CDR3 region has the DNA TGTTCCAGCAGCACAGACAGGTTGAACACTGAAGCTTTCTTT.

The J gene is TRBJ1-2, the V gene TRBV19, with a possible D match to TRBD1 (5 bases). The V end lost 6 bases, the J end lost 7 bases, and 18 bases lay between the germline ends. Germline V gene data show CDR1 as LNHDA and CDR2 as SQIVND (reference sequence). CDR3 length: 14 residues. CDR3 nucleotide sequence: TGTGCCAGTAGAACCAGCGGGGGGTCGGGTGGCTACACCTTC. The encoded protein is CASRTSGGSGGYTF.

This rearrangement joins TRBV19 to TRBJ1-5; tentatively, D is TRBD1 (6 bases). CDR3 length: 13 residues. Germline CDR1 is LNHDA and CDR2 is SQIVND (reference sequence). Between the trimmed V and J ends, which lost 11 bases and 3 bases, there was a span of 14 bases. CDR3 region: CAGGALANQPQHF. DNA for the CDR3: TGTGCCGGGGGGGCGCTGGCCAATCAGCCCCAGCATTTT.

A single count supports this clone. As DNA, the CDR3 is TGTGCCAGCAGTGATCCAGCGGGAGGGGCCCGAGAGACCCAGTACTTC. Its translation: CASSDPAGGARETQYF. The chain joins TRBV2 to TRBJ2-5; 10 nucleotides line up with TRBD2. Germline loops: CDR1 SNHLY, CDR2 FYNNEI. The CDR3 is 16 amino acids. Trimming cost V 3 bases and J 4 bases; bases outside gene matches: 8.

The chain joins TRBV28 to TRBJ2-1; TRBD1 matches at 7 bases. V trimming: 3 bases; J trimming: 6 bases; junction bases outside the gene matches: 8. The V gene's germline CDR1 is MDHEN and CDR2 SYDVKM. The CDR3 is 15 amino acids. As DNA, the CDR3 is TGTGCCAGCAGTTTGAGTTCAGGGGGTCGCAATGAGCAGTTCTTC. Translation: CASSLSSGGRNEQFF.

The chain couples TRBV29-1 to TRBJ2-5; the match to TRBD2 covers 10 bases. This CDR3 is built from 16 residues. The junction had 13 bases not matched to a gene; V was cut back by 5 bases and J by 4 bases. CDR1 is SQVTM and CDR2 is ANQGSEA in the germline V gene. The CDR3: CSVYTGVLAGVETQYF. Here the CDR3 DNA reads TGCAGCGTTTACACAGGGGTGCTAGCGGGAGTAGAGACCCAGTACTTC. Complete variable domain (other parts from reference TRBV29-1 and TRBJ2-5): SAVISQKPSRDICQRGTSLTIQCQVDSQVTMMFWYRQQPGQSLTLIATANQGSEATYESGFVIDKFPISRPNLTFSTLTVSNMSPEDSSIYLCSVYTGVLAGVETQYFGPGTRLLVL.

The count of this clone is one. This chain connects TRBV27 to TRBJ2-7; D may be TRBD1 (5 bases). Germline CDR1 reads MNHEY; CDR2 reads SMNVEV (reference sequence). CDR3 length: 13 residues. The ends were cut back, 3 bases at V and 6 bases at J, with 12 bases in the middle. In DNA, the CDR3 is TGTGCCAGCAGTTTTACCTGGGGCTCCGAGCAGTACTTC. As protein: CASSFTWGSEQYF.

This clone was detected once. The rearrangement links TRBV30 to TRBJ1-2; the match to TRBD1 covers 10 bases. Germline trimming cut 1 base from V and 11 bases from J; bases unmatched to any gene: 10. The CDR3 contains 14 residues. Germline values: CDR1 GTSNPN, CDR2 SVGIG (reference sequence). In nucleotides, the CDR3 is TGTGCCTGGAGTGAGGGGGGACAGGGGTTGCGGTACACCTTC. This gives the protein CAWSEGGQGLRYTF.

CDR3 amino acids: CASSLVPGTSGLQTYEQYF. The CDR3 DNA reads TGCGCCAGCAGCTTGGTCCCGGGGACTAGCGGCCTACAGACCTACGAGCAGTACTTC. This chain uses TRBV5-1 with TRBJ2-7; 11 bases align to TRBD2. This CDR3 contains 19 residues. Germline V gene sequence: CDR1 SGHRS, CDR2 YFSETQ. With 0 bases clipped from V and 2 bases from J, the junction kept 13 bases outside the gene matches.